This TCR beta chain was obtained from a study of blood T cells in healthy people across ages. Germline CDR1 SQVTM, CDR2 ANQGSEA. Trimming at V came to 8 bases and at J to 5 bases, leaving 10 bases not matched to a gene. The CDR3 consists of 13 residues. PCR was performed a second time for roughly 7 to 12 cycles using a sample-barcoded 5' primer and a J-beta primer mix. A template-switch adaptor with 12 random nucleotides tagged each cDNA molecule. The yield of each sample was at least 2.5 million CDR3-containing paired-end reads. TCRdb independently ran MiXCR on the 5' RACE reads; one entry per CDR3 protein. The sample shows hundreds of thousands of distinct CDR3 sequences, 30% to 45% of them seen only once. Study findings and constraints: Observed TCR beta diversity per million T cells went down as age went up. This fall followed a roughly linear course with age.

A note on this clonotype: Antigen: not known.

This clonotype was sampled from a man younger than 35 in good health. J is TRBJ2-5 and V is TRBV29-1; 8 nucleotides agree with TRBD1. The sample comprised blood. The CDR3 nucleotides read TGCAGCTACAACAGGGGGACCCCGGAGACCCAGTACTTC. It specifies CSYNRGTPETQYF.